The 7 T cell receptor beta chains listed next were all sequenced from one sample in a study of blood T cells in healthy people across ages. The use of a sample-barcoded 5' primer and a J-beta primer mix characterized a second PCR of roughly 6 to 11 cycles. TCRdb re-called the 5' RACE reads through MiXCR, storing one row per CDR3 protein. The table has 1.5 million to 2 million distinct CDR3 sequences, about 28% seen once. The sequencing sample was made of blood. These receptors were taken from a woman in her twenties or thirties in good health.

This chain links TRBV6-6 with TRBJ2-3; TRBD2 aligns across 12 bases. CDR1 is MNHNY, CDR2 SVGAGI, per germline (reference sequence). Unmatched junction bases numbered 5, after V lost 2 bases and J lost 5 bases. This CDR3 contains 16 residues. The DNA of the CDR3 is TGTGCCAGCAGTTACAGTCTAGCGGGGGGGAGAGATACGCAGTATTTT. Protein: CASSYSLAGGRDTQYF.

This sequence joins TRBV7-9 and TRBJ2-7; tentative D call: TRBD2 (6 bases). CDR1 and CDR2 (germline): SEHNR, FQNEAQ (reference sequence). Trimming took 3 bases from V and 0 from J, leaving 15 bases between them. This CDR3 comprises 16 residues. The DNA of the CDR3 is TGTGCCAGCAGCTTCGGGGTTTGGGGGGACTCCTACGAGCAGTACTTC. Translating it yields CASSFGVWGDSYEQYF.

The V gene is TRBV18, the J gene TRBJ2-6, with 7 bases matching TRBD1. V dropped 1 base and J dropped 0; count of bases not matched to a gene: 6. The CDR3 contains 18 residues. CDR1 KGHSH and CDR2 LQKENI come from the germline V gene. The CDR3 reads CASSPLVTGISGANVLTF. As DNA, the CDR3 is TGTGCCAGCTCACCACTTGTGACAGGGATCTCTGGGGCCAACGTCCTGACTTTC. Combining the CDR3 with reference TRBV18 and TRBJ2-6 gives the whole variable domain NAGVMQNPRHLVRRRGQEARLRCSPMKGHSHVYWYRQLPEEGLKFMVYLQKENIIDESGMPKERFSAEFPKEGPSILRIQQVVRGDSAAYFCASSPLVTGISGANVLTFGAGSRLTVL.

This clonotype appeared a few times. Here the CDR3 reads CASSAGIGSTDTQYF. The CDR3 bases are TGTGCCAGCAGCGCCGGGATAGGTAGCACAGATACGCAGTATTTT. The chain is built from TRBV13 and TRBJ2-3; D is possibly TRBD2 (5 bases). V shed 5 bases and J shed 0 bases, with 12 bases lying between them. CDR1 PRHDT and CDR2 FYEKMQ come from the germline V gene (reference sequence). The CDR3 sequence is 15 residues long.

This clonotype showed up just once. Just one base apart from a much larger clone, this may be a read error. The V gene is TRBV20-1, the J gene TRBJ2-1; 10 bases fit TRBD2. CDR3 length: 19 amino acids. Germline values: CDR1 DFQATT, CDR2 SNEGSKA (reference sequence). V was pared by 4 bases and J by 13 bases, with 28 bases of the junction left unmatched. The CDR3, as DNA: TGCAGTGCTAACCCCGCCCTGGTAGCGGGGGGAGTTCTGTTAGAGACCCAGTTCTTC. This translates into CSANPALVAGGVLLETQFF.

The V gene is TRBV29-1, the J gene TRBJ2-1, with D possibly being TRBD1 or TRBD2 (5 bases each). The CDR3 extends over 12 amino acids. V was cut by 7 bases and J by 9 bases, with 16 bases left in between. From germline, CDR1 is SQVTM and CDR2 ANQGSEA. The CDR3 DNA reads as TGCAGCGCCATAGGGACGCGTACTGAGCAGTTCTTC. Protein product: CSAIGTRTEQFF.

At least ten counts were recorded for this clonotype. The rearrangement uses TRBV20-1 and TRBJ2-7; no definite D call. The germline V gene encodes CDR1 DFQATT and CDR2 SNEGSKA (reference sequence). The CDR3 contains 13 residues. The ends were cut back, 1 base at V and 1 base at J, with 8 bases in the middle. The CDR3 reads CSARAPGSYEQYF. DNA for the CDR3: TGCAGTGCTAGAGCCCCCGGGTCCTACGAGCAGTACTTC.